What follows is one T cell receptor (beta chain) and its context. The antigen remains unidentified. The data are from a study of neoadjuvant nivolumab and ipilimumab in lung cancer. Study findings and constraints: Blood richness before therapy tracked richness in tumors resected after neoadjuvant therapy. From pretherapy to surgery, tumor richness and clonality rose with dual therapy.

Method: immunoSEQ multiplex PCR; TCRdb's copy keeps in-frame clones and lacks some. In the table there are approximately 1,100 clones, under 90% of which are singletons. The sequence was collected from an adult with non-small cell lung cancer. This specimen consisted of adjacent normal lung tissue, obtained after neoadjuvant nivolumab, alone or with ipilimumab, at or shortly before surgery.

The CDR3 loop is CASSRSGGGDTQYF. The CDR3 nucleotides are TGCGCCAGCAGCCGAAGCGGGGGGGGAGATACGCAGTATTTT. The rearrangement links TRBV5-1 to TRBJ2-3; 10 nucleotides agree with TRBD2. This CDR3 has 14 residues. V dropped 4 bases and J dropped 5; count of bases not matched to a gene: 4. The V gene's germline CDR1 is SGHRS and CDR2 YFSETQ.